This T cell receptor (beta chain) was obtained from a study of blood T cell repertoires in COVID-19. Study-level information: The United States, Italy and Spain were the sources of the acute and convalescent COVID-19 samples. PBMCs, B-cell-depleted T cells, or T cells provided the cDNA or gDNA that made up the material.

Sequencing used immunoSEQ multiplex PCR; TCRdb keeps in-frame clones, though not all of them. Seen here are around 300,000 clones, around four fifths observed once, and the top ten hold around 4.5%. V dropped 5 bases and J dropped 7; count of bases not matched to a gene: 8. Germline lookup yields CDR1 SQVTM and CDR2 ANQGSEA. This CDR3 is 13 amino acids long. The source of this sequence is a woman in her 50s with active or convalescent COVID-19. Sequencing was done on a sample of peripheral blood. This chain joins TRBV29-1 and TRBJ2-3; TRBD2 matches at 8 bases. The CDR3 spells CSVHGTSIYTQYF. The CDR3 coding sequence is TGCAGCGTTCACGGGACTAGTATCTATACGCAGTATTTT.